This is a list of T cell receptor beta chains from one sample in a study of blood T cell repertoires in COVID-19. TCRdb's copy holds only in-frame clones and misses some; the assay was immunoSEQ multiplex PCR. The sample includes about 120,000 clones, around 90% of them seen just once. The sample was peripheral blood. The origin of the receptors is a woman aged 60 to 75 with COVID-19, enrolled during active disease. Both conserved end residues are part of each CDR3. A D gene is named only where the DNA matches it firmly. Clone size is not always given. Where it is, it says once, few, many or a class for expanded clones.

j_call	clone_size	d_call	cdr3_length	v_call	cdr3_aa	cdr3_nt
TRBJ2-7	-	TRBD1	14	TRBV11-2	CASSLGQGVYEQYF	TGTGCCAGCAGCTTGGGACAGGGGGTCTACGAGCAGTACTTC
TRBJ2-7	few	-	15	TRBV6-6	CASRRDRQSSYEQYF	TGTGCCAGCAGACGTGACAGGCAATCCTCCTACGAGCAGTACTTC
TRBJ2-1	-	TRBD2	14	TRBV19	CAGNGGGAYNEQFF	TGTGCCGGCAACGGGGGAGGGGCCTACAATGAGCAGTTCTTC
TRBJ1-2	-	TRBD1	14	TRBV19	CASSITRGQGGYTF	TGTGCCAGTAGTATAACCAGGGGGCAAGGTGGCTACACCTTC
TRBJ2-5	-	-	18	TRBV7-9	CASSHNIKTFLEQETQYF	TGTGCCAGCAGCCATAACATCAAAACATTTTTGGAGCAAGAGACCCAGTACTTC
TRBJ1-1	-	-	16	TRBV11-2	CASRRQGFSIDTEAFF	TGTGCCAGCAGGAGGCAGGGGTTTAGTATTGACACTGAAGCTTTCTTT
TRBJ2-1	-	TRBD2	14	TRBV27	CASTFAGGYNEQFF	TGTGCCAGCACTTTTGCGGGGGGATACAATGAGCAGTTCTTC
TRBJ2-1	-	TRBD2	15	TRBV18	CASAPLAGWGDEQFF	TGTGCCAGCGCTCCACTAGCGGGGTGGGGAGATGAGCAGTTCTTC
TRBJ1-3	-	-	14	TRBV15	CATSSGVSGNTIYF	TGTGCCACCAGCAGCGGGGTCTCTGGAAACACCATATATTTT
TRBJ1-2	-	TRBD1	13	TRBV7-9	CASSARTGNGYTF	TGTGCCAGCAGCGCCCGGACAGGGAACGGCTACACCTTC
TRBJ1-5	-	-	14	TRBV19	CASTGGLVYQPQHF	TGTGCCAGTACCGGAGGACTTGTTTATCAGCCCCAGCATTTT
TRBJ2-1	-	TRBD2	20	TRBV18	CASSPPRLAGGPGNTNEQFF	TGTGCCAGCTCACCACCCCGGCTAGCGGGGGGGCCGGGGAACACAAATGAGCAGTTCTTC
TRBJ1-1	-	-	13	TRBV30	CAWEGQGSTEAFF	TGTGCCTGGGAGGGGCAGGGGAGCACTGAAGCTTTCTTT
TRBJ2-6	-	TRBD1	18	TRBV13	CASRTMTGGVAGANVLTF	TGTGCCAGCAGGACAATGACAGGGGGCGTAGCTGGGGCCAACGTCCTGACTTTC
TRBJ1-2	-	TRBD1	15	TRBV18	CASSRGTGDLYGYTF	TGTGCCAGCTCCCGAGGGACAGGGGATCTCTATGGCTACACCTTC
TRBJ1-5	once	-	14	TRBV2	CASQGWGGNQPQHF	TGTGCCAGCCAAGGATGGGGGGGAAATCAGCCCCAGCATTTT
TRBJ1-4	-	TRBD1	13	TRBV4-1	CASSQAKGAKLFF	TGCGCCAGCAGCCAAGCGAAGGGGGCGAAACTGTTTTTT
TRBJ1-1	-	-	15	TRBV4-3	CASSQEVAGDTEAFF	TGCGCCAGCAGCCAAGAAGTGGCGGGCGACACTGAAGCTTTCTTT
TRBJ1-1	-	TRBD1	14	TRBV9	CASSTTDRAFQAFF	TGTGCCAGCAGCACCACAGACAGGGCCTTTCAGGCTTTCTTT
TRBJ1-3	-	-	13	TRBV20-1	CSASRDSGNTIYF	TGCAGTGCTAGTAGAGACTCTGGAAACACCATATATTTT
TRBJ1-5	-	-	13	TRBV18	CASSPSGNQPQHF	TGTGCCAGCTCACCCTCTGGCAATCAGCCCCAGCATTTT
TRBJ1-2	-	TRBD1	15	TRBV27	CASSDLGQGAPRPVF	TGTGCCAGCAGTGACTTAGGCCAGGGGGCGCCCCGACCGGTCTTC
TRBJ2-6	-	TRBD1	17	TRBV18	CASSPQQGAPGANVLTF	TGTGCCAGCTCACCACAACAGGGGGCGCCTGGGGCCAACGTCCTGACTTTC
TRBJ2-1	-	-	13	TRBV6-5	CASRPSGSNEQFF	TGTGCCAGCAGACCCTCGGGGAGCAATGAGCAGTTCTTC
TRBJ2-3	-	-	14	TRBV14	CASSQERREDTQYF	TGTGCCAGCAGCCAAGAAAGGCGGGAAGATACGCAGTATTTT
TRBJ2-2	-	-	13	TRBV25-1	CASTRAGPGELFF	TGTGCCAGCACCAGGGCCGGACCCGGGGAGCTGTTTTTT
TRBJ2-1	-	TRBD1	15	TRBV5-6	CASSSGTGSYNEQFF	TGTGCCAGCAGCTCCGGGACAGGGAGTTACAATGAGCAGTTCTTC
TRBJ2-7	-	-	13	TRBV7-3	CASSTVGSNEQYF	TGTGCCAGCTCGACCGTCGGGTCGAACGAGCAGTACTTC
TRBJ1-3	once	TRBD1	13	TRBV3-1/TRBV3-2	CASSRTGGNTIYF	TGTGCCAGCAGCAGGACAGGGGGAAACACCATATATTTT
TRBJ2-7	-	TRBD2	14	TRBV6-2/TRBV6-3	CASSYSGGPYEQYF	TGTGCCAGCAGTTACAGCGGGGGCCCCTACGAGCAGTACTTC
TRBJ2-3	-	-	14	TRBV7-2	CASSLLSGGDTQYF	TGTGCCAGCAGCTTACTGTCTGGAGGGGATACGCAGTATTTT
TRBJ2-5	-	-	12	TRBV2	CASSQGQETQYF	TGTGCCAGCAGTCAGGGGCAAGAGACCCAGTACTTC
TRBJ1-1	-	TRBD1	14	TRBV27	CASSPGQGYTEAFF	TGTGCCAGCAGTCCCGGACAGGGGTACACTGAAGCTTTCTTT
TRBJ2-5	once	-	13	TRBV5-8	CASSSRTLETQYF	TGTGCCAGCAGCTCGAGGACATTAGAGACCCAGTACTTC
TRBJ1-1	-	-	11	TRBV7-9	CASNSYTEAFF	TGTGCCAGCAACTCGTACACTGAAGCTTTCTTT
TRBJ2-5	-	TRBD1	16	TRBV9	CASSVAYQGALETQYF	TGTGCCAGCAGCGTAGCTTATCAGGGGGCTTTAGAGACCCAGTACTTC
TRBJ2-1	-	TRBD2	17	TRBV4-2	CASSQALASGIYNEQFF	TGTGCCAGCAGCCAAGCCCTGGCTAGCGGGATCTACAATGAGCAGTTCTTC
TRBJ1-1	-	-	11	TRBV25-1	CASSDSGEAFF	TGTGCCAGCAGCGACTCGGGGGAAGCTTTCTTT